This T cell receptor beta chain emerged from a study of T cells in Graves' hyperthyroidism and ophthalmopathy (dated by TCRdb to about 2019). Regarding the complete study: Peripheral blood was sampled at the time of initial diagnosis, prior to any treatment. To identify distinguishing TCR V-J signatures, a discovery cohort of some 99 patients was used, comprising 43 with Graves' ophthalmopathy and approximately 57 with stable Graves' hyperthyroidism. Prospective prediction of ophthalmopathy was tested in an independent validation cohort of about 19 hyperthyroidism patients and 17 patients who later progressed to ophthalmopathy. For training and testing, the 100 or so patients in the discovery cohort were randomly divided in a 7:3 ratio. In addition, the study compared T-cell repertoires in thyroid tissue and in blood from six Graves' hyperthyroidism patients. After blood sampling, hyperthyroidism patients were treated with methimazole at a starting dose of 30 mg daily, and ophthalmopathy patients were treated with high-dose intravenous methylprednisolone. The paper describes TCR Vbeta CDR3 sequencing of around 130 peripheral blood samples, made up of 43 ophthalmopathy patients, around 73 hyperthyroidism patients and 17 progressor patients.

The CDR3 covers 19 residues, taking in both the cysteine and the phenylalanine. Left in the record is the CDR3 DNA by itself, 57 bases read in frame from the first base. Relative to germline, V is missing 1 base and J is missing 4 bases, with 9 bases of the junction outside any gene match. Reading the germline V gene gives CDR1 MGHRA and CDR2 YSYEKL. General study outcomes and caveats: In cross-validation, a model built on a 13 V-J signature told ophthalmopathy apart from stable hyperthyroidism with less than 90% sensitivity and around 81% specificity, and in testing the same model reached 80%/75%. During validation, the model predicted progression to ophthalmopathy a median of about 5.9 months ahead of onset, with approximately 70% sensitivity and around 73% specificity. Most expanded thyroid clonotypes (frequency above 0.001) were also detected in blood, suggesting blood repertoires may reflect thyroid immune responses. No statistical method was used to fix the sample size in advance, and group allocation was not hidden from the investigators.

This clonotype was seen more than once but under ten times. This receptor's antigen is unknown. Within one base of it there is no much larger clone, and no base qualities were kept. Ophthalmopathy patients had moderately to severely active disease, Clinical Activity Score of at least 3, NOSPECS grade of at least 4, and duration under 3 months. Any patient with an uncontrolled infection, another autoimmune disease, pregnancy or lactation was excluded. Diagnoses were established on the basis of clinical symptoms, serum thyroxine and TRAb, thyroid ultrasound, and orbital computed tomography. PBMCs were separated from approximately 10 ml of fresh peripheral blood using Ficoll-Paque density gradient centrifugation. Total RNA was extracted using Trizol reagent, and RNA quality was assessed on an Agilent 2100 Bioanalyzer. Amplification of TCR beta CDR3 regions was carried out from RNA transcripts. For the first round of RT-PCR on the TCR CDR3, the HTBI primer set was used together with the Qiagen OneStep RT-PCR kit. The libraries were constructed in a second round of multiplex PCR and then size-selected and purified. Sequencing of the libraries was done on an Illumina HiSeq2000 using paired-end 100 bp reads. The original pipeline was this. SOAPnuke was used to process the raw data, with reads discarded if the reads contained adapters or uncalled bases, had a mean Phred below 15, or lacked an exact constant-primer or identifier match. High-quality paired reads were merged using COPE v1.2.5, and each unique nucleotide sequence was defined as a clonotype. Clonotypes were aligned to IMGT TRBV, TRBD and TRBJ reference segments using MiTCR v1.1. Analysis was restricted to V-J combinations with a frequency above 0.0001, which covered just over 98% of repertoires. The TCS score was defined as F50 (clonal expansion) divided by E x V (chaos), with BLOSUM62-based TCRdist calculated between CDR3 peptides within each V-J. Welch's t-statistics and random forest reduced roughly 540 V-J features to some 14, which were used in a naive Bayes classifier (R e1071). TCRdb cleaned the public reads at Q25 with fastp, built clones with MiXCR and kept in-frame beta chains. Records with the same CDR3 protein are collapsed into one entry carrying the most frequent genes and DNA. The V and J calls and clone size are TCRdb's, not the authors'. This sample has a few hundred thousand distinct CDR3 sequences in its table, and approximately 18% of those were observed once. 35% to 50% of the sample is taken by the ten largest.

This chain is built from TRBV4-1 and TRBJ2-5; the central 16 bases match TRBD2. Sequenced material: blood. The sequence derives from a man aged 18 to 30 with Graves' ophthalmopathy. The nucleotide sequence is TGCGCCAGCAGCCAAGTCGCGGGACTAGCGGGGGGGCGCGCAGAGACCCAGTACTTC. Its coded protein is CASSQVAGLAGGRAETQYF.